One and the same sample provided the 9 T cell receptor beta chains below, sequenced in a study of T cell changes during pregnancy in multiple sclerosis. Sequencing was performed with immunoSEQ multiplex PCR; in TCRdb, only in-frame clones are kept and a portion is missing. The table shows some 71,000 clones, with approximately 91% occurring only once. Sequences were derived from peripheral blood, sampled in the third trimester of pregnancy. These receptors were obtained from a female donor with multiple sclerosis, enrolled in a pregnancy study.

The V gene is TRBV9, the J gene TRBJ2-1, with 7 bases matching TRBD2. Unmatched junction bases numbered 4, after V lost 0 bases and J lost 4 bases. The CDR3 totals 15 residues. Germline-derived CDR1 and CDR2 are SGDLS and YYNGEE. The CDR3: CASSVDQRGYNEQFF. CDR3 nucleotide sequence: TGTGCCAGCAGCGTAGACCAGCGGGGATACAATGAGCAGTTCTTC. The full variable domain, in which reference TRBV9 and TRBJ2-1 provide the parts outside the CDR3, is DSGVTQTPKHLITATGQRVTLRCSPRSGDLSVYWYQQSLDQGLQFLIQYYNGEERAKGNILERFSAQQFPDLHSELNLSSLELGDSALYFCASSVDQRGYNEQFFGPGTRLTVL.

The sample holds one count of this clone. The V call is TRBV28, the J call TRBJ1-2, with 8 bases identical to TRBD1. V lost 5 bases and J lost 5; bases outside the gene matches: 1. From germline, CDR1 is MDHEN and CDR2 SYDVKM. The CDR3 covers 12 residues. The CDR3 DNA reads as TGTGCCAGCAGTAGGACAGGGTATGGCTACACCTTC. Residues: CASSRTGYGYTF.

The chain is built from TRBV18 and TRBJ1-2; D is uncertain. Germline CDR1 KGHSH, CDR2 LQKENI. Trimming pared 2 bases from V and 6 bases from J, leaving 10 bases between. The CDR3 sequence is 13 residues long. CDR3 loop: CASSPSREDGYTF. Written as DNA, the CDR3 is TGTGCCAGCTCACCATCGAGGGAGGATGGCTACACCTTC.

This clone was observed a handful of times. The CDR3 DNA reads as TGTGCCAGCAGCGTAAGCTCTACGGGACTAGCGGGGAATGAGCAGTTCTTC. It codes for CASSVSSTGLAGNEQFF. The genes are TRBV9 and TRBJ2-1; 13 bases are shared with TRBD2. CDR1 SGDLS and CDR2 YYNGEE come from the germline V gene. This CDR3 is 17 amino acids long. V shed 1 base and J 7 bases; nucleotides not matched to a gene: 8.

The V and J genes are TRBV29-1 and TRBJ2-2; the match to TRBD1 covers 9 bases. In germline, CDR1 is SQVTM, CDR2 ANQGSEA. This CDR3 region has 16 residues. J lost 3 bases, V lost 4 bases, and 9 bases had no gene match. This chain's CDR3 is CSVGQGQGSDTGELFF. The DNA for the CDR3 is TGCAGCGTTGGTCAGGGACAGGGTTCTGACACCGGGGAGCTGTTTTTT.

The gene calls are TRBV6-5 and TRBJ1-1; no definite D call. This CDR3 has 13 amino acids. V lost 2 bases and J lost 3, with 7 bases in between. The V gene's germline CDR1 is MNHEY and CDR2 SVGAGI. The chain's CDR3 is CASSYRSDTEAFF. The CDR3 DNA is TGTGCCAGCAGTTACCGATCGGACACTGAAGCTTTCTTT.

The rearrangement uses TRBV19 and TRBJ1-5; D gene uncertain. Deletions cut 6 bases from V and 0 bases from J, with 15 bases between. The CDR3 spans 16 residues. CDR1 LNHDA and CDR2 SQIVND come from the germline V gene (reference sequence). For the CDR3, the DNA is TGTGCCAGTAGACCGGGCAGCGGGCATAGCAATCAGCCCCAGCATTTT. Translation: CASRPGSGHSNQPQHF. Looking up the rest from reference TRBV19 and TRBJ1-5 gives the full variable domain: DGGITQSPKYLFRKEGQNVTLSCEQNLNHDAMYWYRQDPGQGLRLIYYSQIVNDFQKGDIAEGYSVSREKKESFPLTVTSAQKNPTAFYLCASRPGSGHSNQPQHFGDGTRLSIL.

V gene TRBV19 combines with J gene TRBJ1-6, with D possibly matching TRBD1 (6 bases). The CDR3 spans 14 residues. Trimming cost V 4 bases and J 7 bases, with 11 bases left between them. Germline V lookup: CDR1 LNHDA, CDR2 SQIVND (reference sequence). The CDR3 bases are TGTGCCAGTAGTACCACAGGGAGCAATTCACCCCTCCACTTT. Translation: CASSTTGSNSPLHF.

V is TRBV6-5 and J is TRBJ1-1, with TRBD1 matching over 10 bases. J was trimmed by 6 bases and V by 6 bases; bases with no gene match: 10. Looked up from germline, CDR1 is MNHEY and CDR2 is SVGAGI. The CDR3 contains 15 residues. The CDR3 loop is CASRDPGQGRSEAFF. DNA for the CDR3: TGTGCCAGCAGGGACCCGGGACAGGGGAGGTCTGAAGCTTTCTTT.